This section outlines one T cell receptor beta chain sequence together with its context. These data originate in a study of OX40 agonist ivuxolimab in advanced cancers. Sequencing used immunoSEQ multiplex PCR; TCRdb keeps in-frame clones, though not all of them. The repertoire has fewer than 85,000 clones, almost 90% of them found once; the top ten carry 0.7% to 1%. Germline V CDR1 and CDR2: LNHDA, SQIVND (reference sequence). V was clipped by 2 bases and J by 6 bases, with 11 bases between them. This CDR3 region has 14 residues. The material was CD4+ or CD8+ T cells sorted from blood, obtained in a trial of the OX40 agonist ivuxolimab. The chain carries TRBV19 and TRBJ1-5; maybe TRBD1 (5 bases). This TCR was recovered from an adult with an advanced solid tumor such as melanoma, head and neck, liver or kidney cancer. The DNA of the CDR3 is TGTGCCAGTAGTATACAGGGCGTTGGTCAGCCCCAGCATTTT. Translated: CASSIQGVGQPQHF.